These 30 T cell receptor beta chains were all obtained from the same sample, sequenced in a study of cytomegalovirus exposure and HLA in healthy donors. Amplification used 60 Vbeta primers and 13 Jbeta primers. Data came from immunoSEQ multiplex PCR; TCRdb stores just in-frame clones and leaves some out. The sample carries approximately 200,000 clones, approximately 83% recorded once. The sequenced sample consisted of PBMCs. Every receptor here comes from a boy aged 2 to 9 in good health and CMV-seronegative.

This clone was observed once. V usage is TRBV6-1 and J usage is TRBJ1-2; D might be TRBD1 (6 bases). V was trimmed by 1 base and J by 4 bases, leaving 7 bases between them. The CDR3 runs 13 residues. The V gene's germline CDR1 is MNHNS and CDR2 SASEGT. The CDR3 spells CASSEDRVYGYTF. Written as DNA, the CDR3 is TGTGCCAGCAGTGAAGACAGGGTCTATGGCTACACCTTC.

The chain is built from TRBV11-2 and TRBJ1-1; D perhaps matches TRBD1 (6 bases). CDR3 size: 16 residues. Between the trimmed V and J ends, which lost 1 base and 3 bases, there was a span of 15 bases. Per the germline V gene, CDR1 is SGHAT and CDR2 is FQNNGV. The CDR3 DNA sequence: TGTGCCAGCAGCTTAGGCGGCGGGGGCCAGGACACTGAAGCTTTCTTT. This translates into CASSLGGGGQDTEAFF.

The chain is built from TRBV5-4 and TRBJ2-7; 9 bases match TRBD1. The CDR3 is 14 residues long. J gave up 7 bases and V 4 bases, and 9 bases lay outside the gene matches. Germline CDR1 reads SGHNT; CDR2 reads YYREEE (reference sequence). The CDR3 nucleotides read TGTGCCAGCAGCCAACGGACAGGGGCAGGGGAGCAGTACTTC. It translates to CASSQRTGAGEQYF.

CDR3 in amino acids: CSVVDRGFYEQYF. CDR3 in DNA: TGCAGCGTCGTGGACAGGGGATTCTACGAGCAGTACTTC. The V gene is TRBV29-1, the J gene TRBJ2-7; 9 positions agree with TRBD1. Germline assignment: CDR1 SQVTM and CDR2 ANQGSEA. CDR3 length: 13 amino acids. V shed 6 bases, J shed 3 bases, and the junction held 6 bases outside the gene matches.

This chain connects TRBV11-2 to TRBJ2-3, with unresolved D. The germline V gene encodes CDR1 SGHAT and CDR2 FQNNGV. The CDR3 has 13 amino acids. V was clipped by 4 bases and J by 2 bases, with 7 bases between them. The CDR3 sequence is CASSSVFTDTQYF. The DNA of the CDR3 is TGTGCCAGCAGCTCGGTGTTCACAGATACGCAGTATTTT.

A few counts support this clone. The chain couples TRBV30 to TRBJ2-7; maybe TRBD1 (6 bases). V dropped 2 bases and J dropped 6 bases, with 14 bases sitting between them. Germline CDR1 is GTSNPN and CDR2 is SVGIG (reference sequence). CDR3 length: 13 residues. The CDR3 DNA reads TGTGCCTGGAGTATCAACCCGGACAGCGAGCAGTACTTC. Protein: CAWSINPDSEQYF.

This CDR3 reads CASRGQGGYIQYF. Here the CDR3 DNA reads TGTGCCAGCAGGGGACAGGGTGGGTACATTCAGTACTTC. The rearrangement joins TRBV27 to TRBJ2-4; 9 bases map to TRBD1. Losses at the gene ends were 6 bases for V and 8 bases for J; bases not matched to a gene: 5. Germline CDR1 reads MNHEY; CDR2 reads SMNVEV (reference sequence). This CDR3 comprises 13 residues.

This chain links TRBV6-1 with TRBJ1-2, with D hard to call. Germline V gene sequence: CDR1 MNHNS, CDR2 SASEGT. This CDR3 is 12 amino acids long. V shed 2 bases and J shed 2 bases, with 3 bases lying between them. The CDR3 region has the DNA TGTGCCAGCAGTGAAACAAACTATGGCTACACCTTC. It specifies CASSETNYGYTF.

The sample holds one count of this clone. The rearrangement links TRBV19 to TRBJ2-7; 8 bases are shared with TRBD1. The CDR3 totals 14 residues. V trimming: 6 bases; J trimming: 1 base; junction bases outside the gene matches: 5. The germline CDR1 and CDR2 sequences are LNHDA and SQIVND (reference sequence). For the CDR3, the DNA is TGTGCCAGTAGGGGACAGGTGGATTCCTACGAGCAGTACTTC. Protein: CASRGQVDSYEQYF.

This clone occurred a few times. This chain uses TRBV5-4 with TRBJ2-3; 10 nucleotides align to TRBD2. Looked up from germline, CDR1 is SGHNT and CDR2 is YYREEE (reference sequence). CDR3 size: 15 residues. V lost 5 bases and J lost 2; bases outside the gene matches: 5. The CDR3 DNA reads TGTGCCAGCAGGCCCGGGACTAGCGTCACAGATACGCAGTATTTT. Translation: CASRPGTSVTDTQYF.

In nucleotides, the CDR3 is TGTGCCAGCTCACCTTTTAGCGGTAGCTCCTACAATGAGCAGTTCTTC. Its translation: CASSPFSGSSYNEQFF. The rearrangement joins TRBV18 to TRBJ2-1, with D possibly TRBD2 on 6 matching bases. The germline V gene encodes CDR1 KGHSH and CDR2 LQKENI. The CDR3 totals 16 residues. Trimming stripped 3 bases from V and 0 bases from J, with 12 bases between.

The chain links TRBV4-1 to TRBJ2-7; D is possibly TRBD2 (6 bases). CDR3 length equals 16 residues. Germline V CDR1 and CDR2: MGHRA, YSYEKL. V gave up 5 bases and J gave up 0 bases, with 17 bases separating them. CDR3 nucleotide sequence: TGCGCCAGCAGCTCTGGAGGAGGGAGAAGCTCCTACGAGCAGTACTTC. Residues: CASSSGGGRSSYEQYF.

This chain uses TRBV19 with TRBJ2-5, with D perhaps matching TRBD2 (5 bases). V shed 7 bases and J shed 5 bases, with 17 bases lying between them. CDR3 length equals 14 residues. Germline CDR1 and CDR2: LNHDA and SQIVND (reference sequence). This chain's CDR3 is CASTPSRRGETQYF. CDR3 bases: TGTGCCAGTACCCCCTCGAGACGAGGGGAGACCCAGTACTTC.

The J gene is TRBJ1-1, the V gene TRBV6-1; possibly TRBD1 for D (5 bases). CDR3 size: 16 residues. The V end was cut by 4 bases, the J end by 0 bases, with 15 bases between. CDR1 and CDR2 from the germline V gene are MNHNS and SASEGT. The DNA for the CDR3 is TGTGCCAGCAGTGCTGTAAGGGGATGGATGAACACTGAAGCTTTCTTT. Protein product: CASSAVRGWMNTEAFF.

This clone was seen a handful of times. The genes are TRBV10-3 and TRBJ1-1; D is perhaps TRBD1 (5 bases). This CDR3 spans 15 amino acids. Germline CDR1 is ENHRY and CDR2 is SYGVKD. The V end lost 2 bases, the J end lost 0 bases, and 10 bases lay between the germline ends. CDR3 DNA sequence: TGTGCCATCAGTGAGATAGGACAAATGAACACTGAAGCTTTCTTT. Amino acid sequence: CAISEIGQMNTEAFF.

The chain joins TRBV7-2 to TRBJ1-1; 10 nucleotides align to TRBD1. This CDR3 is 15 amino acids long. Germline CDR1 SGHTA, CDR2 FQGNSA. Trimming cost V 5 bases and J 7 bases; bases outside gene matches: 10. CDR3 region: CASSPPDRGQGEAFF. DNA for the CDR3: TGTGCCAGCAGCCCACCCGACAGGGGGCAGGGTGAAGCTTTCTTT.

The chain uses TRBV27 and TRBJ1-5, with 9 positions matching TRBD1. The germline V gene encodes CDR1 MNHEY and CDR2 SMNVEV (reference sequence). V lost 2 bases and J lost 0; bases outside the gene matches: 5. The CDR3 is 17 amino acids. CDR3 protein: CASSLRSTGGSNQPQHF. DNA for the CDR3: TGTGCCAGCAGTTTACGGTCGACAGGGGGTAGCAATCAGCCCCAGCATTTT.

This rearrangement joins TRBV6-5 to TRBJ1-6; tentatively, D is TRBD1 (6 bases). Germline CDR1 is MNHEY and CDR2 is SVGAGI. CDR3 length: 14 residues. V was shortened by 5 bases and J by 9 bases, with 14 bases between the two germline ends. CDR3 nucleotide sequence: TGTGCCAGCAGTCCTCGGGGGGGCAGTTCACCCCTCCACTTT. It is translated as CASSPRGGSSPLHF.

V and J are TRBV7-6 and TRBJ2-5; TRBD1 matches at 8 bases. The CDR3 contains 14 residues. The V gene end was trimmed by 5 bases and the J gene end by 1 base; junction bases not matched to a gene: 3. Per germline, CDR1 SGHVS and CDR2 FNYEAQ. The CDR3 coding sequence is TGTGCCAGCAGCCATGACAGGGGCCAAGAGACCCAGTACTTC. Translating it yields CASSHDRGQETQYF.

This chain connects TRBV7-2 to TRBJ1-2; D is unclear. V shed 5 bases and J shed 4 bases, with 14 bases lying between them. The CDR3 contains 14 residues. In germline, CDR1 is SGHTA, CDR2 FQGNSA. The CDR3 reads CASSPHGSIYGYTF. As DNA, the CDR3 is TGTGCCAGCAGCCCCCATGGGAGCATCTATGGCTACACCTTC.

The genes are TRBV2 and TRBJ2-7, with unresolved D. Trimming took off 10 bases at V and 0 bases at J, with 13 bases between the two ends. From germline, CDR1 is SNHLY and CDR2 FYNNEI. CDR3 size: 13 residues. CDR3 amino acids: CATARTASYEQYF. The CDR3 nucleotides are TGTGCCACAGCCCGCACAGCCTCCTACGAGCAGTACTTC.

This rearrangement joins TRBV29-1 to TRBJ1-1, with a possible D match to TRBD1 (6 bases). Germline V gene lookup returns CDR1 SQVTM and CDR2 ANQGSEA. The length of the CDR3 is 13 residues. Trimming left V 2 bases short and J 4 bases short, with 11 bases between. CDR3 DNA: TGCAGCGTTGAATTCCAACAGGGCACTGAAGCTTTCTTT. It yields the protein CSVEFQQGTEAFF.

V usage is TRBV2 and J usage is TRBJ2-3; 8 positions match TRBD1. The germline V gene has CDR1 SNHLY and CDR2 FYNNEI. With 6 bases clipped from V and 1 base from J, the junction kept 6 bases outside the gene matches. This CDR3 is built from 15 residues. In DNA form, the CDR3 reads TGTGCCAGCAGAGCTCCGGGACAGGGCACAGATACGCAGTATTTT. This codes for CASRAPGQGTDTQYF.

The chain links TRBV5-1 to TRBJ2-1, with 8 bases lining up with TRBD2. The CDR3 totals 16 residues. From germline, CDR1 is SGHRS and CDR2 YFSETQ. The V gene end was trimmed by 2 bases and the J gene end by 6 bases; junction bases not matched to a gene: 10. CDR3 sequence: CASSLLAAARRNEQFF. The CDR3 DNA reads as TGCGCCAGCAGCTTACTAGCGGCGGCTCGGCGCAATGAGCAGTTCTTC.

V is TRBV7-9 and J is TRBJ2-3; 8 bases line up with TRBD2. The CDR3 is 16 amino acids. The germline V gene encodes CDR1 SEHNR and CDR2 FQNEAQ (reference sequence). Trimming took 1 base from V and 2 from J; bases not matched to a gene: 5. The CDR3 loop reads CASSLVVAGPTDTQYF. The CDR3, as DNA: TGTGCCAGCAGCTTAGTGGTAGCGGGACCCACAGATACGCAGTATTTT. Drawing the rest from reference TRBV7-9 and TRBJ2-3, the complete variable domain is DTGVSQNPRHKITKRGQNVTFRCDPISEHNRLYWYRQTLGQGPEFLTYFQNEAQLEKSRLLSDRFSAERPKGSFSTLEIQRTEQGDSAMYLCASSLVVAGPTDTQYFGPGTRLTVL.

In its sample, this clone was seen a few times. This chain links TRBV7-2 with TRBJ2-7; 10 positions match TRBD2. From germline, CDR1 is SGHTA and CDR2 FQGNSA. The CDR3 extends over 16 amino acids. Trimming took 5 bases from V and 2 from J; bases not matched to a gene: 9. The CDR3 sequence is CASSPRASGGPYEQYF. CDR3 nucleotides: TGTGCCAGCAGCCCTCGGGCTAGCGGGGGCCCCTACGAGCAGTACTTC.

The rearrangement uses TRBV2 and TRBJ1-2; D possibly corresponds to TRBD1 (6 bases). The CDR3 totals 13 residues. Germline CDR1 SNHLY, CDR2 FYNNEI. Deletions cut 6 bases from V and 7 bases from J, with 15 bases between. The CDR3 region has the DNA TGTGCCAGCAGATCGGGGGGCATGAGTGGCTACACCTTC. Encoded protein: CASRSGGMSGYTF. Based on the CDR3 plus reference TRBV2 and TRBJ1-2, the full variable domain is EPEVTQTPSHQVTQMGQEVILRCVPISNHLYFYWYRQILGQKVEFLVSFYNNEISEKSEIFDDQFSVERPDGSNFTLKIRSTKLEDSAMYFCASRSGGMSGYTFGSGTRLTVV.

The CDR3, as DNA: TGTGCCAGCAGCTTAGGGCCGGGACAGGGTTACGAGCAGTACTTC. Translation gives CASSLGPGQGYEQYF. This chain links TRBV7-2 with TRBJ2-7, with 9 bases aligning to TRBD1. The CDR3 has 15 residues. V trimming: 1 base; J trimming: 4 bases; junction bases outside the gene matches: 5. Germline lookup yields CDR1 SGHTA and CDR2 FQGNSA.

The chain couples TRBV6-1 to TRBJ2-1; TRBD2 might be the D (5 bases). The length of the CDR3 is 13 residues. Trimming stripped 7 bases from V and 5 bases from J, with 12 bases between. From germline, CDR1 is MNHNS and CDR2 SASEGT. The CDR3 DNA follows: TGTGCCAGCAAGTTCGACGGGAACAATGAGCAGTTCTTC. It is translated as CASKFDGNNEQFF.

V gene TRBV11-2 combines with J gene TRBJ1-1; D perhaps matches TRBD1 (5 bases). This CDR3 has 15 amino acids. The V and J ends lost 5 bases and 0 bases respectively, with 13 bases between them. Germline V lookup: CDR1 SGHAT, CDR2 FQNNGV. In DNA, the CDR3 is TGTGCCAGCAGCCGAGGGGACTTTATGAACACTGAAGCTTTCTTT. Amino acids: CASSRGDFMNTEAFF.